Reported below is one TCR beta chain. What it binds is not known. This entry is derived from a study of monozygotic twins with inflammatory bowel disease. Notes on the study in general: Especially where disease activity was present, IBD patients had fewer clonotypes in common with others than healthy twins did.

TCRdb reprocessed the 5' RACE reads and reports one entry per CDR3 protein, with no DNA. The sample features more than 350,000 distinct CDR3 sequences, with around 2.4% in its top ten. This CDR3 spans 17 amino acids. Germline assignment: CDR1 LGHNA and CDR2 YNFKEQ. The sample consisted of blood. The clonotype originates from a human donor with ulcerative colitis or Crohn's disease, or a healthy co-twin of an affected twin (not recorded which). The chain couples TRBV4-2 to TRBJ1-6. This CDR3 is CASSLPLGMDYNSPLHF.